Detailed here is one T cell receptor beta chain. The data stem from a study of blood T cell repertoires in COVID-19. Study information: Samples representing acute and convalescent COVID-19 were sourced from the United States, Italy and Spain. The cDNA or gDNA used as material had been derived from T cells, B-cell-depleted T cells, or PBMCs.

Original handling: Estimation of nucleated cell counts relied on the amplification of reference gene primers. Clones were read by immunoSEQ multiplex PCR, and TCRdb kept only the in-frame ones, dropping some. That table furnishes V, J and clone size, whereas the DNA furnished D and trimming. The data hold 120,000 to 150,000 clones, with approximately 85% observed a single time. The V end lost 3 bases, the J end lost 7 bases, and 21 bases lay between the germline ends. The CDR3 spans 16 residues. Germline-derived CDR1 and CDR2 are LNHDA and SQIVND (reference sequence). Patients from Seattle were sampled longitudinally, starting during active infection.

The sequence was obtained from an older woman with COVID-19, enrolled during active disease. The sequenced sample consisted of peripheral blood. The chain has TRBV19 and TRBJ1-2; possible D gene TRBD1, 6 bases. The CDR3 DNA reads TGTGCCAGTAGTATCTCTAGCCCCATTCAGGGGATTGGCTACACCTTC. Its protein is CASSISSPIQGIGYTF.